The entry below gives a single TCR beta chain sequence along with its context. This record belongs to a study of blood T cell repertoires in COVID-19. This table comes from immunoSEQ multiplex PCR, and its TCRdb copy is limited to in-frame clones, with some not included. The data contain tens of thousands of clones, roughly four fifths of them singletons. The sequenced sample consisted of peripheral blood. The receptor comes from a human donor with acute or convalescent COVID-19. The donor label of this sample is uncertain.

CDR3 nucleotides: TGCGCCAGCACCACAGGCTCCAATGCCTACACCTTC. Amino acid sequence: CASTTGSNAYTF. The chain employs TRBV5-1 and TRBJ1-2; TRBD1 is a possible D gene (5 bases). Trimming cost V 6 bases and J 10 bases, with 16 bases left between them. This CDR3 spans 12 amino acids. In germline, CDR1 is SGHRS, CDR2 YFSETQ.